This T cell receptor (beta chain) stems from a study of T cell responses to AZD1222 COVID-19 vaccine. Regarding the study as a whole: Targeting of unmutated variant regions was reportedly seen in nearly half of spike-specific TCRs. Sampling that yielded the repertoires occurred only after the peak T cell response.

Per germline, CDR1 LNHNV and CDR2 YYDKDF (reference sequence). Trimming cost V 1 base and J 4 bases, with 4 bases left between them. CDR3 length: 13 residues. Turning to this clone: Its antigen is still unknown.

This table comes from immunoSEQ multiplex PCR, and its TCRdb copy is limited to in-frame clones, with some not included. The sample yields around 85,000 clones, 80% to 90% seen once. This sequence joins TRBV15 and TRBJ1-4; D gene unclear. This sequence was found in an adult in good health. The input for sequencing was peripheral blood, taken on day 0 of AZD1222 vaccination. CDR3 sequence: CATSRGVNEKLFF. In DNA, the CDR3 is TGTGCCACCAGCAGAGGGGTTAATGAAAAACTGTTTTTT.